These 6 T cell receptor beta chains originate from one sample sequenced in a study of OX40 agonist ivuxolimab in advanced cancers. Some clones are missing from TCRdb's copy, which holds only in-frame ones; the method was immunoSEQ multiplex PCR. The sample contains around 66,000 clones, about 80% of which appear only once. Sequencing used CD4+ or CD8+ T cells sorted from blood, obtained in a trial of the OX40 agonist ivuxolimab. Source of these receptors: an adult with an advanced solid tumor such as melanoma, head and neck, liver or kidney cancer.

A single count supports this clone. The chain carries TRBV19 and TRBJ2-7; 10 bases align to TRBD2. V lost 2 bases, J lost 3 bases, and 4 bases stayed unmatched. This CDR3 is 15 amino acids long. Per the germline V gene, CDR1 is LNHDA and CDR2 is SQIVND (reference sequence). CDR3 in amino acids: CASSITSGTYYEQYF. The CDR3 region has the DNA TGTGCCAGTAGTATAACTAGCGGGACCTACTACGAGCAGTACTTC.

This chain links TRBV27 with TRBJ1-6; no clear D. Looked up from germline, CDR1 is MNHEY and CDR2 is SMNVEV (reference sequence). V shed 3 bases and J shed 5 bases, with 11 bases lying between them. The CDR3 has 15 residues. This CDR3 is CASSFSGRDNSPLHF. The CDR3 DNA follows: TGTGCCAGCAGTTTTTCGGGTCGAGATAATTCACCCCTCCACTTT.

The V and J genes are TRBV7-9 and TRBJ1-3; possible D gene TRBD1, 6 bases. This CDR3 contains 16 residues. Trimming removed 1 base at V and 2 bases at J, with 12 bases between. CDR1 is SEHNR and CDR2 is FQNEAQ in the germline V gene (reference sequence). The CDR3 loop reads CASSLGTGPAGNTIYF. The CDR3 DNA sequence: TGTGCCAGCAGCTTAGGTACAGGGCCTGCTGGAAACACCATATATTTT. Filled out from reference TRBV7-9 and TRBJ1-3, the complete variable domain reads DTGVSQNPRHKITKRGQNVTFRCDPISEHNRLYWYRQTLGQGPEFLTYFQNEAQLEKSRLLSDRFSAERPKGSFSTLEIQRTEQGDSAMYLCASSLGTGPAGNTIYFGEGSWLTVV.

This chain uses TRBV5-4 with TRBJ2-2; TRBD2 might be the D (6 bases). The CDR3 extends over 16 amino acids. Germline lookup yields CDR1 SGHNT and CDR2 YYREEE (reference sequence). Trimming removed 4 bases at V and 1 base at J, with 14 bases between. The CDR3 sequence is CASSPDLAVNTGELFF. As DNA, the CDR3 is TGTGCCAGCAGCCCCGACTTAGCGGTGAACACCGGGGAGCTGTTTTTT.

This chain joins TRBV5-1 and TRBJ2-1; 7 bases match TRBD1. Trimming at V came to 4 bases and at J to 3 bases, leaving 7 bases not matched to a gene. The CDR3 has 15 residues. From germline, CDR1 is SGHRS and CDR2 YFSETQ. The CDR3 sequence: CASSAERTGYNEQFF. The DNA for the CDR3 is TGCGCCAGCAGCGCTGAACGGACAGGCTACAATGAGCAGTTCTTC.

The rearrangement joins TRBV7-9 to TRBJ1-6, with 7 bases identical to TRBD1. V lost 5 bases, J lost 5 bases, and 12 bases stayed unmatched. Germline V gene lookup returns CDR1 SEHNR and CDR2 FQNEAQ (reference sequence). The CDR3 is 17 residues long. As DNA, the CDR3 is TGTGCCAGCAGCCCGCCTCCGGGACAGCTAGATAATTCACCCCTCCACTTT. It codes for CASSPPPGQLDNSPLHF.